This entry lists 14 T cell receptor beta chains sequenced from one sample in a study of CD8 T cells in Susac syndrome. Random hexamers served to reverse transcribe about 0.5 to 1 ug RNA. TCRdb passed the immunoSEQ multiplex PCR reads through MiXCR, listing each CDR3 protein once. The sample consists of 400,000 or so distinct CDR3 sequences, more than 80% of them appearing once. Sample: CD8+ T cells from PBMCs. These receptors originate from a human donor with multiple sclerosis.

The chain recombines TRBV28 with TRBJ2-7; 8 bases are shared with TRBD1. The CDR3 totals 15 residues. Germline V lookup: CDR1 MDHEN, CDR2 SYDVKM. V was clipped by 5 bases and J by 0 bases; unmatched bases: 6. This chain's CDR3 is CASSPAGGLSYEQYF. CDR3 nucleotide sequence: TGTGCCAGCAGTCCTGCAGGGGGCCTCTCCTACGAGCAGTACTTC. Drawing the rest from reference TRBV28 and TRBJ2-7, the complete variable domain is DVKVTQSSRYLVKRTGEKVFLECVQDMDHENMFWYRQDPGLGLRLIYFSYDVKMKEKGDIPEGYSVSREKKERFSLILESASTNQTSMYLCASSPAGGLSYEQYFGPGTRLTVT.

The chain uses TRBV30 and TRBJ1-2; 7 bases match TRBD1. After removal of 6 bases from V and 5 bases from J, the junction contained 9 bases not matched to a gene. CDR3 size: 13 residues. In germline, CDR1 is GTSNPN, CDR2 SVGIG (reference sequence). CDR3 sequence: CACSPGTAYGYTF. CDR3 nucleotides: TGTGCCTGTTCGCCCGGGACAGCGTATGGCTACACCTTC. Full variable domain (remainder filled in from reference TRBV30 and TRBJ1-2): SQTIHQWPATLVQPVGSPLSLECTVEGTSNPNLYWYRQAAGRGLQLLFYSVGIGQISSEVPQNLSASRPQDRQFILSSKKLLLSDSGFYLCACSPGTAYGYTFGSGTRLTVV.

J is TRBJ2-7 and V is TRBV4-1, with D maybe TRBD1 (6 bases). This CDR3 is built from 16 residues. Trimming left V 4 bases short and J 4 bases short, with 20 bases between. From germline, CDR1 is MGHRA and CDR2 YSYEKL. The CDR3 region is CASSPTPGDTTYEQYF. DNA of the CDR3: TGCGCCAGCAGCCCCACCCCTGGGGACACGACATACGAGCAGTACTTC.

The chain links TRBV2 to TRBJ1-2, with D unclear. V lost 3 bases to trimming and J lost 7 bases, with 12 bases between them. From germline, CDR1 is SNHLY and CDR2 FYNNEI. CDR3 length: 13 residues. The CDR3 spells CASSDLPISGYTF. The CDR3 DNA is TGTGCCAGCAGTGATTTGCCGATCAGTGGCTACACCTTC. Supplemented by reference TRBV2 and TRBJ1-2, the full variable domain reads EPEVTQTPSHQVTQMGQEVILRCVPISNHLYFYWYRQILGQKVEFLVSFYNNEISEKSEIFDDQFSVERPDGSNFTLKIRSTKLEDSAMYFCASSDLPISGYTFGSGTRLTVV.

The gene calls are TRBV10-3 and TRBJ2-7; the D is unclear. Between the trimmed V and J ends, which lost 2 bases and 3 bases, there was a span of 11 bases. The germline V gene has CDR1 ENHRY and CDR2 SYGVKD. This CDR3 is 14 amino acids long. CDR3: CAISESTALYEQYF. In DNA form, the CDR3 reads TGTGCCATCAGTGAGAGTACAGCACTCTACGAGCAGTACTTC.

This sequence joins TRBV29-1 and TRBJ2-7, with D tentatively TRBD1 or TRBD2 (5 bases each). The CDR3 is 14 amino acids. The V end lost 2 bases, the J end lost 3 bases, and 14 bases lay between the germline ends. Germline CDR1 reads SQVTM; CDR2 reads ANQGSEA. CDR3 DNA sequence: TGCAGCGTTGAACACCGGGACCCGGACTACGAGCAGTACTTC. Translated, it gives CSVEHRDPDYEQYF.

This clonotype showed up just once. The rearrangement joins TRBV7-9 to TRBJ2-5; 9 positions match TRBD1. CDR3 size: 15 residues. The germline V gene has CDR1 SEHNR and CDR2 FQNEAQ (reference sequence). With 6 bases clipped from V and 4 bases from J, the junction kept 9 bases outside the gene matches. The CDR3: CASSEQGASLETQYF. CDR3 sequence (DNA): TGTGCCAGCAGTGAACAGGGGGCGAGTTTAGAGACCCAGTACTTC. The full variable domain, in which reference TRBV7-9 and TRBJ2-5 provide the parts outside the CDR3, is DTGVSQNPRHKITKRGQNVTFRCDPISEHNRLYWYRQTLGQGPEFLTYFQNEAQLEKSRLLSDRFSAERPKGSFSTLEIQRTEQGDSAMYLCASSEQGASLETQYFGPGTRLLVL.

The chain is built from TRBV27 and TRBJ2-1; TRBD2 matches at 8 bases. The CDR3 consists of 16 residues. With 4 bases clipped from V and 6 bases from J, the junction kept 11 bases outside the gene matches. From germline, CDR1 is MNHEY and CDR2 SMNVEV (reference sequence). Here the CDR3 reads CASSSQRGRGINEQFF. In DNA form, the CDR3 reads TGTGCCAGCAGTTCCCAGCGGGGGAGAGGCATCAATGAGCAGTTCTTC.

This clonotype has just a few counts. This rearrangement joins TRBV28 to TRBJ2-1; 11 positions agree with TRBD2. This CDR3 spans 16 amino acids. The trim removed 3 bases at V and 0 bases at J, leaving 1 base unmatched. Germline lookup yields CDR1 MDHEN and CDR2 SYDVKM. The CDR3 sequence: CASSFLAGGSYNEQFF. Here the CDR3 DNA reads TGTGCCAGCAGTTTTCTAGCGGGGGGCTCCTACAATGAGCAGTTCTTC.

The gene calls are TRBV29-1 and TRBJ1-1; 10 nucleotides line up with TRBD1. The CDR3 is 13 amino acids. Unmatched junction bases numbered 3, after V lost 6 bases and J lost 2 bases. Germline V gene sequence: CDR1 SQVTM, CDR2 ANQGSEA. CDR3 in amino acids: CSVGTGDNTEAFF. The CDR3 DNA sequence: TGCAGCGTGGGGACAGGGGACAACACTGAAGCTTTCTTT.

The V gene is TRBV28, the J gene TRBJ2-7, with unresolved D. The CDR3 has 11 amino acids. Between the trimmed V and J ends, which lost 6 bases and 5 bases, there was a span of 8 bases. CDR1 is MDHEN, CDR2 SYDVKM, per germline. The CDR3 reads CASRGLNEQYF. The CDR3 DNA is TGTGCCAGCAGAGGTTTGAACGAGCAGTACTTC. The entire variable domain, with the rest obtained from reference TRBV28 and TRBJ2-7, is as follows: DVKVTQSSRYLVKRTGEKVFLECVQDMDHENMFWYRQDPGLGLRLIYFSYDVKMKEKGDIPEGYSVSREKKERFSLILESASTNQTSMYLCASRGLNEQYFGPGTRLTVT.

This clonotype has just one count. The chain couples TRBV9 to TRBJ2-6; no clear D gene. V was cut by 2 bases and J by 0 bases, with 12 bases left in between. The CDR3 has 17 residues. Germline CDR1 reads SGDLS; CDR2 reads YYNGEE. CDR3 in amino acids: CASSVNRRDSGANVLTF. In nucleotides, the CDR3 is TGTGCCAGCAGCGTGAACCGACGCGACTCTGGGGCCAACGTCCTGACTTTC.

CDR3 DNA sequence: TGTGCCAGCAGTTTGGATGGGGCAGGTAATTCACCCCTCCACTTT. It is translated as CASSLDGAGNSPLHF. J is TRBJ1-6 and V is TRBV27; D possibly corresponds to TRBD1 (5 bases). The germline V gene has CDR1 MNHEY and CDR2 SMNVEV (reference sequence). The V and J ends lost 3 bases and 6 bases respectively, with 12 bases between them. CDR3 length: 15 amino acids.

The J gene is TRBJ1-1, the V gene TRBV30, with TRBD1 identical over 7 bases. Germline V gene data show CDR1 as GTSNPN and CDR2 as SVGIG (reference sequence). After removal of 5 bases from V and 5 bases from J, the junction contained 11 bases not matched to a gene. This CDR3 region has 14 residues. CDR3 nucleotides: TGTGCCTGGGGGGACTCGGGACAGAGTACTGAAGCTTTCTTT. Translating it yields CAWGDSGQSTEAFF.